This entry concerns a single TCR beta chain. The sample originates from a study of blood T cell repertoires in COVID-19. About the research overall: The United States, Italy and Spain supplied acute and convalescent COVID-19 samples. Nucleic acid was either cDNA or gDNA, and it came from T cells, B-cell-depleted T cells, or PBMCs.

The length of the CDR3 is 14 residues. Trimming removed 6 bases from V and 10 bases from J; junction bases left unmatched: 11. CDR1 is MNHEY, CDR2 SVGAGI, per germline. Patients in Seattle were enrolled during active infection, then followed longitudinally. Per the study methods: Amplification of reference gene primers provided the estimated nucleated cell counts. Libraries were prepared by immunoSEQ multiplex PCR; TCRdb keeps only in-frame clonotypes and omits some of them. The DNA gave D and trimming, while V, J and clone size come from that table. Among around 190,000 clones, 70% to 90% were seen once, and the ten largest hold roughly a sixth.

The material sequenced was peripheral blood. The clonotype comes from a man aged 45-65 years with COVID-19, enrolled during active disease. The chain uses TRBV6-5 and TRBJ2-1; 8 bases fit TRBD1. CDR3 sequence (DNA): TGTGCCAGCAGACCCCAGGGGGCACGGGGAGAGCAGTTCTTC. Encoded protein: CASRPQGARGEQFF.